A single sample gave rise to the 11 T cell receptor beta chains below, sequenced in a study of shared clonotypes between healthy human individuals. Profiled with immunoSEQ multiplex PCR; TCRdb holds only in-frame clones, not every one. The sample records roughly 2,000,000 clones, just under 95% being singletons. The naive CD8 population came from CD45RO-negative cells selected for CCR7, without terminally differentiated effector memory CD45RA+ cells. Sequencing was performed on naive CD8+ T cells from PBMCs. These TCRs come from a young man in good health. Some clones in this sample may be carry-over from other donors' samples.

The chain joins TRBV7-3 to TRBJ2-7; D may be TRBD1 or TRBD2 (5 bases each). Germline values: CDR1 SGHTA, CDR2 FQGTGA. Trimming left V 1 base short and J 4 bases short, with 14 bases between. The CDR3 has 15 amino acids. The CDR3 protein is CASSLSGEGPYEQYF. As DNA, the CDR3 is TGTGCCAGCAGCTTAAGTGGAGAGGGGCCTTACGAGCAGTACTTC. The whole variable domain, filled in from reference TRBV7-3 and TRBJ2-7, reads GAGVSQTPSNKVTEKGKYVELRCDPISGHTALYWYRQSLGQGPEFLIYFQGTGAADDSGLPNDRFFAVRPEGSVSTLKIQRTERGDSAVYLCASSLSGEGPYEQYFGPGTRLTVT.

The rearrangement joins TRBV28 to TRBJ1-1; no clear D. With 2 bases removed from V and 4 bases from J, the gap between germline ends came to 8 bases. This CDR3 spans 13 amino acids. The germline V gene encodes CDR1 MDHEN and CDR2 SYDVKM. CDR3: CASSLVAATEAFF. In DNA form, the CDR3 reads TGTGCCAGCAGTTTAGTGGCAGCCACTGAAGCTTTCTTT.

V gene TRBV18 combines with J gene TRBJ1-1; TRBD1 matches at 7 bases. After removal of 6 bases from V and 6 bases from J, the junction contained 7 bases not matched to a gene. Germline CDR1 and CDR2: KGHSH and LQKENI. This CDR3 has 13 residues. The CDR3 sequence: CASSQGVGAEAFF. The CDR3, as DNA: TGTGCCAGCTCCCAGGGGGTGGGCGCTGAAGCTTTCTTT.

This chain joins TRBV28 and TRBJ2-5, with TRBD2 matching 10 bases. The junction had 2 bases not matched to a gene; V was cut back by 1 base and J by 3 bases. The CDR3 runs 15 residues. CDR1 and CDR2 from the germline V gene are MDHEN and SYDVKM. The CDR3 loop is CASSLSTSGEETQYF. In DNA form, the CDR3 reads TGTGCCAGCAGTTTATCCACTAGCGGGGAAGAGACCCAGTACTTC. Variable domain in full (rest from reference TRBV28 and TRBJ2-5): DVKVTQSSRYLVKRTGEKVFLECVQDMDHENMFWYRQDPGLGLRLIYFSYDVKMKEKGDIPEGYSVSREKKERFSLILESASTNQTSMYLCASSLSTSGEETQYFGPGTRLLVL.

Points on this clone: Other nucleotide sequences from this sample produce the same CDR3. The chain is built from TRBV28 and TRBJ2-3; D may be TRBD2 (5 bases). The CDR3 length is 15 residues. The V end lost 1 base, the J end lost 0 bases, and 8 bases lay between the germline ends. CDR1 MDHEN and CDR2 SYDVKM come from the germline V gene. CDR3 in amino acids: CASSLSGGSTDTQYF. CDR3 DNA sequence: TGTGCCAGCAGTTTATCGGGCGGGAGCACAGATACGCAGTATTTT.

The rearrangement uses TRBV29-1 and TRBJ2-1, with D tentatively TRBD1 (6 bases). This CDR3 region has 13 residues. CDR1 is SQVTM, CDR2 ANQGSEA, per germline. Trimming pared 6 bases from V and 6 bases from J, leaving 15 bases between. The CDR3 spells CSVEGDRLNEQFF. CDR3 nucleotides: TGCAGCGTAGAGGGGGACCGGCTCAATGAGCAGTTCTTC.

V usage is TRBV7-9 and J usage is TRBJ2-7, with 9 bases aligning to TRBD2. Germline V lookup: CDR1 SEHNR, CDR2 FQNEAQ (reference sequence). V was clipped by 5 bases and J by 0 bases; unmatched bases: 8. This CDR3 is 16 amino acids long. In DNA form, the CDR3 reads TGTGCCAGCAGCCCCAGGACTAGCGTATTCTCCTACGAGCAGTACTTC. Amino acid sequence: CASSPRTSVFSYEQYF.

The CDR3 DNA is TGTGCCAGCAGCCCCCGACACACGGAGCAGTATTTT. Its protein product is CASSPRHTEQYF. V usage is TRBV7-2 and J usage is TRBJ2-3; D not certain. The CDR3 is made up of 12 amino acids. Germline lookup yields CDR1 SGHTA and CDR2 FQGNSA. The V gene lost 5 bases and the J gene lost 11 bases, with 14 bases spanning the gap.

CDR3 nucleotide sequence: TGCAGCGTTGTGGGGATGGAGGATACGCAGTATTTT. This gives the protein CSVVGMEDTQYF. The chain employs TRBV29-1 and TRBJ2-3, with unresolved D. V was clipped by 4 bases and J by 6 bases, with 11 bases between them. The CDR3 runs 12 residues. Germline CDR1 and CDR2: SQVTM and ANQGSEA.

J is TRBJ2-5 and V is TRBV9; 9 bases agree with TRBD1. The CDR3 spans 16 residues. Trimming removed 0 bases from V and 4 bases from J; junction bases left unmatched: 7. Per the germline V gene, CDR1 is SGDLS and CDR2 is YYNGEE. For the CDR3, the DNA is TGTGCCAGCAGCGTAGAACAGGGGGCAGGAAGAGAGACCCAGTACTTC. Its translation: CASSVEQGAGRETQYF.

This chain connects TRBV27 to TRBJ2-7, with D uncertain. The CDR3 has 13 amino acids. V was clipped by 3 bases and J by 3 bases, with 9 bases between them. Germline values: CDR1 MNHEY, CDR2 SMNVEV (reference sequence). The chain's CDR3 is CASSFSSLYEQYF. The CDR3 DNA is TGTGCCAGCAGTTTCTCTTCGCTCTACGAGCAGTACTTC.